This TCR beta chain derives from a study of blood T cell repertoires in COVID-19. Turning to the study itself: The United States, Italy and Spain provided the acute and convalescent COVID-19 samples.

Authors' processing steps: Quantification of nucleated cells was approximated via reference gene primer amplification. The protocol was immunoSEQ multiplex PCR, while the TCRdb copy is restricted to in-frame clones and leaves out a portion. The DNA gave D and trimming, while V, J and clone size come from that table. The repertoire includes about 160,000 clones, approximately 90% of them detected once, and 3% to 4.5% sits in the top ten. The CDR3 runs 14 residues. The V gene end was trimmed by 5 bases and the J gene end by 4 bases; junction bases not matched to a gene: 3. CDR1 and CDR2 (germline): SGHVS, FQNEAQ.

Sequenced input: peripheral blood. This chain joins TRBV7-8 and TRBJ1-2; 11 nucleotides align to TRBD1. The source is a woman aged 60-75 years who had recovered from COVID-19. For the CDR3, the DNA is TGTGCCAGCAGCCCGGGACAGGGGGTCTATGGCTACACCTTC. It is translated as CASSPGQGVYGYTF.